This passage covers 23 T cell receptor beta chains from one sample sequenced in a study of cytomegalovirus exposure and HLA in healthy donors. Primers: 60 Vbeta forward and 13 Jbeta reverse. The protocol was immunoSEQ multiplex PCR, while the TCRdb copy is restricted to in-frame clones and leaves out a portion. The sample contains about 77,000 clones, approximately 80% of which appear only once. Sample: PBMCs. These TCRs come from a man aged 35 to 55 in good health and CMV-seronegative.

This clone was counted between two and nine times. The chain uses TRBV30 and TRBJ1-2; unclear D gene. Trimming removed 4 bases at V and 0 bases at J, with 12 bases between. This CDR3 spans 14 amino acids. The germline gives CDR1 GTSNPN, CDR2 SVGIG (reference sequence). The CDR3 loop is CAWMRRRANYGYTF. As DNA, the CDR3 is TGTGCCTGGATGCGCAGGCGGGCTAACTATGGCTACACCTTC.

The CDR3 reads CAWTRGGVEQYF. In DNA, the CDR3 is TGTGCCTGGACCCGGGGAGGGGTCGAGCAGTACTTC. This rearrangement joins TRBV30 to TRBJ2-7; 7 bases are a match to TRBD2. This CDR3 region has 12 residues. Per germline, CDR1 GTSNPN and CDR2 SVGIG (reference sequence). V trimming: 4 bases; J trimming: 6 bases; junction bases outside the gene matches: 6.

This clone was seen just once. The chain carries TRBV4-1 and TRBJ1-6; D is undetermined. Trimming stripped 0 bases from V and 11 bases from J, with 17 bases between. The CDR3 spans 16 residues. The germline gives CDR1 MGHRA, CDR2 YSYEKL. The CDR3 region is CASSQEGASTRTPLHF. The CDR3 DNA is TGCGCCAGCAGCCAAGAAGGAGCCTCAACGCGGACACCCCTCCACTTT.

The chain links TRBV6-1 to TRBJ2-1; D is undetermined. CDR3 length equals 14 residues. V was cut by 7 bases and J by 1 base, with 11 bases left in between. Germline V gene lookup returns CDR1 MNHNS and CDR2 SASEGT. Here the CDR3 DNA reads TGTGCCAGCACCATGACTGGTTCCTACAATGAGCAGTTCTTC. Translation gives CASTMTGSYNEQFF.

The chain recombines TRBV18 with TRBJ1-3, with 10 bases matching TRBD1. Unmatched junction bases numbered 10, after V lost 8 bases and J lost 3 bases. The CDR3 runs 16 residues. Per the germline V gene, CDR1 is KGHSH and CDR2 is LQKENI. DNA for the CDR3: TGTGCCAGCACCAGAGGGACAGGGGACAATGGAAACACCATATATTTT. Translation: CASTRGTGDNGNTIYF. Filled out from reference TRBV18 and TRBJ1-3, the complete variable domain reads NAGVMQNPRHLVRRRGQEARLRCSPMKGHSHVYWYRQLPEEGLKFMVYLQKENIIDESGMPKERFSAEFPKEGPSILRIQQVVRGDSAAYFCASTRGTGDNGNTIYFGEGSWLTVV.

This clone qualifies as medium-sized. The chain employs TRBV19 and TRBJ1-5, with a weak D call TRBD1 (5 bases). Trimming pared 4 bases from V and 5 bases from J, leaving 9 bases between. From germline, CDR1 is LNHDA and CDR2 SQIVND (reference sequence). The CDR3 is 13 amino acids. DNA of the CDR3: TGTGCCAGTAGTAAGGGGCGAGATCAGCCCCAGCATTTT. It translates to CASSKGRDQPQHF.

CDR3 DNA sequence: TGCGCCAGCAGCGACTTCTATGAGCAGTTCTTC. It codes for CASSDFYEQFF. This sequence joins TRBV5-1 and TRBJ2-1; D gene ambiguous. This CDR3 comprises 11 residues. Germline CDR1 and CDR2: SGHRS and YFSETQ. Trimming left V 4 bases short and J 8 bases short, with 7 bases between. Full variable domain (remainder filled in from reference TRBV5-1 and TRBJ2-1): KAGVTQTPRYLIKTRGQQVTLSCSPISGHRSVSWYQQTPGQGLQFLFEYFSETQRNKGNFPGRFSGRQFSNSRSEMNVSTLELGDSALYLCASSDFYEQFFGPGTRLTVL.

The chain employs TRBV4-3 and TRBJ2-3; no clear D. Germline V gene sequence: CDR1 LGHNA, CDR2 YSLEER. V was shortened by 0 bases and J by 1 base, with 11 bases between the two germline ends. The CDR3 is made up of 16 amino acids. CDR3 DNA sequence: TGCGCCAGCAGCCAAGAGTCACAGCCAGGCACAGATACGCAGTATTTT. This gives the protein CASSQESQPGTDTQYF.

The chain links TRBV7-3 to TRBJ1-1, with TRBD1 matching over 7 bases. There are 12 residues in the CDR3. The V gene end was trimmed by 5 bases and the J gene end by 11 bases; junction bases not matched to a gene: 8. Germline V gene data show CDR1 as SGHTA and CDR2 as FQGTGA. CDR3 sequence reads: CASSPQGGAAFF. The CDR3 coding sequence is TGTGCCAGCAGCCCCCAGGGGGGAGCGGCTTTCTTT.

The gene calls are TRBV4-1 and TRBJ2-5, with 9 bases matching TRBD1. With V trimmed by 3 bases and J by 6 bases, 8 bases remained unmatched. The CDR3 contains 15 residues. In germline, CDR1 is MGHRA, CDR2 YSYEKL. The CDR3 DNA is TGCGCCAGCAGCCAGATGGGGACAGGGATAAAGACCCAGTACTTC. Protein sequence: CASSQMGTGIKTQYF.

In its sample, this clone was seen a few times. The chain employs TRBV7-9 and TRBJ2-4, with a tentative D call TRBD1 (6 bases). Trimming took 4 bases from V and 1 from J, leaving 14 bases between them. The germline V gene encodes CDR1 SEHNR and CDR2 FQNEAQ (reference sequence). This CDR3 spans 16 amino acids. CDR3 nucleotides: TGTGCCAGCAGCTCGACCTCAGGGGTGGCCAAAAACATTCAGTACTTC. Encoded protein: CASSSTSGVAKNIQYF.

The chain couples TRBV5-1 to TRBJ1-5; unclear D gene. Trimming took 0 bases from V and 4 from J, leaving 5 bases between them. The V gene's germline CDR1 is SGHRS and CDR2 YFSETQ. The CDR3 is 13 amino acids. CDR3 in DNA: TGCGCCAGCAGCTTGGTTCCTAATCAGCCCCAGCATTTT. It codes for CASSLVPNQPQHF.

The rearrangement joins TRBV15 to TRBJ1-5; the D gene is possibly TRBD1 (6 bases). CDR3 size: 23 residues. CDR1 LNHNV and CDR2 YYDKDF come from the germline V gene (reference sequence). V was trimmed by 2 bases and J by 0 bases, leaving 32 bases between them. The CDR3 sequence is CATSRNTIYSGTNFRDSNQPQHF. CDR3 nucleotide sequence: TGTGCCACCAGCAGAAATACCATTTACTCCGGGACAAATTTTCGGGATAGCAATCAGCCCCAGCATTTT.

Turning to this clone: One end of the junction is discordant with germline, which a read error may explain. The chain links TRBV9 to TRBJ1-2, with a tentative D call TRBD1 (5 bases). The CDR3 consists of 15 residues. Germline V gene data show CDR1 as SGDLS and CDR2 as YYNGEE. The CDR3: CASSVETQGPYGYPF. CDR3 nucleotide sequence: TGTGCCAGCAGCGTAGAGACTCAGGGCCCCTATGGCTACCCCTTC.

This chain links TRBV7-3 with TRBJ2-7; 7 bases are a match to TRBD2. This CDR3 comprises 17 residues. Germline CDR1 is SGHTA and CDR2 is FQGTGA. The ends lost 2 bases at V and 0 bases at J; junction bases unmatched: 10. The CDR3 bases are TGTGCCAGCAGCTTAGACCGGAGCGGGGAGAGCTCCTACGAGCAGTACTTC. It yields the protein CASSLDRSGESSYEQYF.

This clone showed up just a few times. This sequence joins TRBV6-5 and TRBJ1-4; TRBD1 matches 10 bases. The germline V gene encodes CDR1 MNHEY and CDR2 SVGAGI. Trimming removed 6 bases from V and 6 bases from J; junction bases left unmatched: 7. This CDR3 is built from 15 residues. The CDR3 DNA reads as TGTGCCAGCAGCGTCCGGGACAGGGGCCATGAAAAACTGTTTTTT. As protein: CASSVRDRGHEKLFF.

The chain recombines TRBV18 with TRBJ1-1; D gene uncertain. Trimming stripped 3 bases from V and 11 bases from J, with 19 bases between. Germline-derived CDR1 and CDR2 are KGHSH and LQKENI. This CDR3 comprises 14 residues. The CDR3 here is CASSPTTDLQVAFF. CDR3 DNA: TGTGCCAGCTCACCTACAACAGACCTCCAGGTCGCTTTCTTT.

This clone was seen a single time. The chain carries TRBV7-8 and TRBJ2-3; 12 nucleotides align to TRBD2. The CDR3 covers 15 residues. Trimming took 6 bases from V and 6 from J; bases not matched to a gene: 7. Germline V lookup: CDR1 SGHVS, CDR2 FQNEAQ. The CDR3 reads CASRRLAGAVDTQYF. CDR3 bases: TGTGCCAGCAGACGACTAGCGGGGGCCGTGGATACGCAGTATTTT.

CDR3 region: CATSSWGTGEWKFF. CDR3 nucleotides: TGTGCCACCAGCTCGTGGGGGACAGGGGAATGGAAGTTCTTC. The V and J genes are TRBV15 and TRBJ2-1; 10 bases align to TRBD1. The length of the CDR3 is 14 residues. CDR1 and CDR2 from the germline V gene are LNHNV and YYDKDF (reference sequence). Trimming cost V 5 bases and J 14 bases; bases outside gene matches: 12.

The chain couples TRBV5-1 to TRBJ2-3, with D possibly TRBD2 on 6 matching bases. The CDR3 is 15 amino acids. Germline V gene data show CDR1 as SGHRS and CDR2 as YFSETQ. V gave up 0 bases and J gave up 2 bases, with 10 bases separating them. The CDR3 loop is CASSLALAITDTQYF. The CDR3 DNA reads TGCGCCAGCAGCTTGGCTCTAGCGATCACAGATACGCAGTATTTT.

The chain has TRBV21-1 and TRBJ1-2. TRBV21-1 is tagged as a pseudogene. CDR3 size: 12 residues. The CDR3 reads CASKAGRSGYTF. DNA for the CDR3: TGTGCCAGCAAGGCAGGGAGGAGTGGCTACACCTTC.

This chain joins TRBV23-1 and TRBJ1-5; no reliable D call. TRBV23-1 carries the ORF label, with uncertain function. Trimming stripped 8 bases from V and 9 bases from J, with 17 bases between. The length of the CDR3 is 13 residues. CDR3 nucleotides: TGCGCCAGCCCCGGTAGCCCGGGAGGGCCCCAGCATTTT. Translation gives CASPGSPGGPQHF.

This chain connects TRBV7-2 to TRBJ1-6; weak D call: TRBD1 (6 bases). CDR1 and CDR2 from the germline V gene are SGHTA and FQGNSA. V lost 2 bases, J lost 6 bases, and 8 bases lay in between. CDR3 length equals 14 residues. This CDR3 reads CASSLRGFNSPLHF. CDR3 nucleotides: TGTGCCAGCAGCTTAAGGGGGTTTAATTCACCCCTCCACTTT.